The entry below describes one T cell receptor beta chain. Its antigen remains unidentified. No per-base quality is available; no much larger clone lies one base away. The immunoSEQ Assay, a bias-controlled multiplex PCR, was used to amplify TCRbeta CDR3 regions from genomic DNA. Per the original workflow: The number of nucleated cells in each sample was estimated from the amplification of reference gene primers within the assay. To quantify the absolute abundance of each unique TCRbeta CDR3 rearrangement, sequence reads were collapsed and filtered. For each sample, productive Simpson clonality was calculated as the square root of Simpson's diversity index across productive rearrangements. Sourced from immuneACCESS, this table was stored by TCRdb with only in-frame sequences that have V and J called. A share of the clones is absent; for the studies checked, an unresolved V gene accounts for under half, and the remainder has no known explanation. Clone size and V and J calls were adopted from that table, with D and trimming inferred from the DNA. The sample contains hundreds of thousands of clones, 80% of them found a single time. Of the sample, 7% to 8.5% falls within the top ten clones.

Relative to germline, V is missing 3 bases and J is missing 2 bases, with 11 bases of the junction outside any gene match. The germline V gene gives CDR1 as MDHEN and CDR2 as SYDVKM. Inclusive of the bounding cysteine and phenylalanine, the CDR3 is 20 residues long. Only the CDR3 DNA is retained, 60 bases long and in frame from the first base. The sample originates from a study of blood T cell repertoires in COVID-19 (dated by TCRdb to about 2020). As for the study more broadly: Samples from collaborators originated in the United States, Italy and Spain and spanned both the acute and convalescent phases of COVID-19. HLA class I and class II types, where available, came from metadata supplied by the sample provider rather than from assay-based typing. The material from the prospective study consisted of cDNA or gDNA derived from T cells, B-cell-depleted T cells, or PBMCs. The repertoires were released in a freely available public database intended as a resource for research on the immune response to SARS-CoV-2. Sample metadata almost always included a de-identified subject ID, COVID-19 status, age in years and sex. Subjects who had been exposed to COVID-19, were actively infected with it, or had recovered from it provided the deeply sampled blood TCRbeta repertoires that made up the dataset. The samples were drawn from two sources: the first 160 participants of the ongoing ImmuneRACE study, and over 950 subjects contributed by 6 global collaborators. Here is what the overall study found, with its caveats: How much clinical and demographic metadata was included differed by source and by participant, and the metadata was provided uncurated.

Participants in the prospective study were enrolled through a virtual design, were aged roughly 18 to 100 years, and lived in about two dozen United States geographic areas. Cohort assignment in the prospective study relied on participant-reported clinical history from a screening survey and a study questionnaire. In the prospective study, whole blood, serum and a nasopharyngeal or oropharyngeal swab were collected from each participant by mobile phlebotomists. Additional blood draws and questionnaires over a 2-month period could optionally be provided by prospective study participants. Before DNA extraction, blood samples from the prospective study were shipped at room temperature or frozen.

The V and J segments used are TRBV28 and TRBJ2-1; 15 bases in between match TRBD2. This receptor was taken from a woman aged 40 to 50 with acute COVID-19. Sequencing was carried out using PBMCs or T cells enriched from blood (not recorded which). Read as DNA, the sequence is TGTGCCAGCAGTTTCTCACCGGGACTAGCGGGGGGAAATACCTACAATGAGCAGTTCTTC. Translated, this is CASSFSPGLAGGNTYNEQFF. The full variable domain, with segments outside the CDR3 supplied by the reference TRBV28 and TRBJ2-1 proteins, appears as DVKVTQSSRYLVKRTGEKVFLECVQDMDHENMFWYRQDPGLGLRLIYFSYDVKMKEKGDIPEGYSVSREKKERFSLILESASTNQTSMYLCASSFSPGLAGGNTYNEQFFGPGTRLTVL.